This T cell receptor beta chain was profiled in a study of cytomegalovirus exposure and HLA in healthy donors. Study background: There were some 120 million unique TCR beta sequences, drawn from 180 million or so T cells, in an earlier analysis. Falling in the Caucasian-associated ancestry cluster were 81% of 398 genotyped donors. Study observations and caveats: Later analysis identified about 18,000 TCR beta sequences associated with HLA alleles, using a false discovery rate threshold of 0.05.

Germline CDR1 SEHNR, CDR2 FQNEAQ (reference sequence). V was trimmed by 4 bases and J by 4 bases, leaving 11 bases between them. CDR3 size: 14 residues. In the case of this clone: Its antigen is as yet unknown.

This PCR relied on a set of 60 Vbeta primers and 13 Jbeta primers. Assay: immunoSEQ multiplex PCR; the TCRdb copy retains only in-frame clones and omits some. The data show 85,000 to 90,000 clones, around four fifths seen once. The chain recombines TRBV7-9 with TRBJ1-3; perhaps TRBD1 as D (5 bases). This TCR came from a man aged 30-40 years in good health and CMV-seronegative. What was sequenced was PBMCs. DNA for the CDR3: TGTGCCAGCAGCTCCCAGGACAAAGGAAACACCATATATTTT. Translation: CASSSQDKGNTIYF.